This TCR beta chain was recorded in a study of blood T cell repertoires in COVID-19. Sequencing used immunoSEQ multiplex PCR; TCRdb keeps in-frame clones, though not all of them. In the table there are around 250,000 clones, 90% of which are singletons. The CDR3 totals 16 residues. Germline V gene data show CDR1 as SEHNR and CDR2 as FQNEAQ (reference sequence). V trimming: 4 bases; J trimming: 6 bases; junction bases outside the gene matches: 11. This clonotype originated in a woman aged 55-70 years with COVID-19, enrolled during active disease. The chain is built from TRBV7-9 and TRBJ2-1, with 8 bases aligning to TRBD1. Sequencing input: peripheral blood. The DNA for the CDR3 is TGTGCCAGCAGCTCCCATACCGGGGACAGGCTCAATGAGCAGTTCTTC. Its protein product is CASSSHTGDRLNEQFF.